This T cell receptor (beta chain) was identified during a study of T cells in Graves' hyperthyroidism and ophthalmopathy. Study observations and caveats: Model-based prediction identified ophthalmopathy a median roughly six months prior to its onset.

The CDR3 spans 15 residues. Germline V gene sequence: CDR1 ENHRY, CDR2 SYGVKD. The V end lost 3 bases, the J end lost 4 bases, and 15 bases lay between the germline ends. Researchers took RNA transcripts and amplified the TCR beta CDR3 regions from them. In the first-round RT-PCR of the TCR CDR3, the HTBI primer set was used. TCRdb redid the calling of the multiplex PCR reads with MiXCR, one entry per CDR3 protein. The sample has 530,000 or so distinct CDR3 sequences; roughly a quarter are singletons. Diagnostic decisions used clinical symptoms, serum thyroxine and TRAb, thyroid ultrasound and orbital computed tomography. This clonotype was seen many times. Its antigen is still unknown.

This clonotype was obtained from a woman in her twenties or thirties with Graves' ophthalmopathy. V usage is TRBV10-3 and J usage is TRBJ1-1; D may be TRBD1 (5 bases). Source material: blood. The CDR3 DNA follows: TGTGCCATCAGTGAACCGGGACGGGAGGGCACTGAAGCTTTCTTT. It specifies CAISEPGREGTEAFF.